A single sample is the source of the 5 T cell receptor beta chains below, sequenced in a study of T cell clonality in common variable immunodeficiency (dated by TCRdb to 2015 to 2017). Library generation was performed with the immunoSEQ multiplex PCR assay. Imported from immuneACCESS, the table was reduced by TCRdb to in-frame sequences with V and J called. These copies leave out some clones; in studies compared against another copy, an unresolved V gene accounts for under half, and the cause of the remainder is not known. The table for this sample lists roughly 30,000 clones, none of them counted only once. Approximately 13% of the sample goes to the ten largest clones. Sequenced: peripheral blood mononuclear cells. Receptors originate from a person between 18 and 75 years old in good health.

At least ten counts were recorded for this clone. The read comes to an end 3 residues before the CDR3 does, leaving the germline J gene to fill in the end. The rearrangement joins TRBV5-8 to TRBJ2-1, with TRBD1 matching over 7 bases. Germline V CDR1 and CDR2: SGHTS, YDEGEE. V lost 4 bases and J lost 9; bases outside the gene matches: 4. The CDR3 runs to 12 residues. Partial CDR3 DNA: TGTGCCAGCAGCACAGACAGGGTTGAG. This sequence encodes CASSTDRVE. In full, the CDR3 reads CASSTDRVEQFF.

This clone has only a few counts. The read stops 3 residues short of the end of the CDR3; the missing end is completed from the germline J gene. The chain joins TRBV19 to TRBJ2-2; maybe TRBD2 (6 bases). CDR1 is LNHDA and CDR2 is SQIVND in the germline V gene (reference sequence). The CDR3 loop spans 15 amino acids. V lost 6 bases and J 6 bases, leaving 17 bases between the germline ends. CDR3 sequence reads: CASRISDGGSGELFF. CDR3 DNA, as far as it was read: TGTGCCAGTAGGATCTCCGACGGGGGTTCCGGGGAG. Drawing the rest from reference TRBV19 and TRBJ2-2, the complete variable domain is DGGITQSPKYLFRKEGQNVTLSCEQNLNHDAMYWYRQDPGQGLRLIYYSQIVNDFQKGDIAEGYSVSREKKESFPLTVTSAQKNPTAFYLCASRISDGGSGELFFGEGSRLTVL.

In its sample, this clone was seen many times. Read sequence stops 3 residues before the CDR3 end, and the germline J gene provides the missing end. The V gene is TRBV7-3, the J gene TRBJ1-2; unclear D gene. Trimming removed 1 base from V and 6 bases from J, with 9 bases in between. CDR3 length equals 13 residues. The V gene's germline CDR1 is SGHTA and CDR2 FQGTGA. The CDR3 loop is CASSLNNYDGYTF. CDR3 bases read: TGTGCCAGCAGCTTAAATAATTATGATGGC.

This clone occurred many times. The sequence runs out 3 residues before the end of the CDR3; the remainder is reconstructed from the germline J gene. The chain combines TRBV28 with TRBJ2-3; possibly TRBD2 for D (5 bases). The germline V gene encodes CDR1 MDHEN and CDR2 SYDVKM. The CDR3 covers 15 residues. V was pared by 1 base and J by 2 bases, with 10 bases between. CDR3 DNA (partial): TGTGCCAGCAGTTTATCGGGGATCCTCACAGATACG. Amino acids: CASSLSGILTDT. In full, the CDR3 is CASSLSGILTDTQYF.

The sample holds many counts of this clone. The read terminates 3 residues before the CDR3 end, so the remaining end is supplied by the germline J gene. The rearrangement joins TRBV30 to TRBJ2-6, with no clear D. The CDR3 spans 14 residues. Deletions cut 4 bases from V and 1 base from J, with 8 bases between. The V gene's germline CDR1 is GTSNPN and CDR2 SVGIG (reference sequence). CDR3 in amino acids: CAWKYGSGANVLTF. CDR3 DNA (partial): TGTGCCTGGAAGTACGGGTCTGGGGCCAACGTC.